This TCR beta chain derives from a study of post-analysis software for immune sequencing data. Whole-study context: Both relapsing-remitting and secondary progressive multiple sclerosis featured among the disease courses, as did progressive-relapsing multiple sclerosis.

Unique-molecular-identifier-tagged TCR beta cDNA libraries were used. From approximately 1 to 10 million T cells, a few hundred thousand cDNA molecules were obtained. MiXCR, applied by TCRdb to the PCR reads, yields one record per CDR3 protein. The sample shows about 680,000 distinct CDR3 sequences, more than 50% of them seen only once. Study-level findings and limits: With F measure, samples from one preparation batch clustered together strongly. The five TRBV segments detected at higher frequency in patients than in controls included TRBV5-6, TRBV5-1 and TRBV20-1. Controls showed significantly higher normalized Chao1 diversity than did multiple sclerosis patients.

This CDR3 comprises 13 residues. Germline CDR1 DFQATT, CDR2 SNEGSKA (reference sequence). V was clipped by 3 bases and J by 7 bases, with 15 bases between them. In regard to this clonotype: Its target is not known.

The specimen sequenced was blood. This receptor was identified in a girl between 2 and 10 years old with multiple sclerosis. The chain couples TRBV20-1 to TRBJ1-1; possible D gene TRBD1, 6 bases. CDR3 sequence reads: CSASWGAGGEAFF. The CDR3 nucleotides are TGCAGTGCTAGTTGGGGGGCTGGAGGTGAAGCTTTCTTT.